What follows are 20 T cell receptor beta chains derived from one specimen sequenced in a study of cytomegalovirus exposure and HLA in healthy donors. The PCR used 60 Vbeta and 13 Jbeta primers. Profiling relied on immunoSEQ multiplex PCR, and the TCRdb table lists in-frame clones only, not all of them. The sample holds under 200,000 clones, nearly 80% seen once. Sequencing was carried out using PBMCs. The receptor source for this set is a woman aged 25-40 years in good health and CMV-seropositive.

This rearrangement joins TRBV28 to TRBJ2-7, with TRBD2 as a possible D gene (5 bases). The CDR3 is made up of 14 amino acids. Trimming left V 2 bases short and J 0 bases short, with 8 bases between. Germline-derived CDR1 and CDR2 are MDHEN and SYDVKM. In nucleotides, the CDR3 is TGTGCCAGCAGTTTACCTGGGAGCTCCTACGAGCAGTACTTC. Translating gives CASSLPGSSYEQYF.

V usage is TRBV7-2 and J usage is TRBJ2-1, with 9 bases that match TRBD2. V dropped 5 bases and J dropped 6; count of bases not matched to a gene: 8. CDR1 SGHTA and CDR2 FQGNSA come from the germline V gene. The CDR3 has 15 amino acids. The CDR3 sequence: CASSRSGRSSNEQFF. CDR3 DNA: TGTGCCAGCAGCCGAAGCGGGAGGTCTTCCAATGAGCAGTTCTTC.

This clone has only one observation. V usage is TRBV7-9 and J usage is TRBJ2-7, with TRBD1 matching over 7 bases. The V gene's germline CDR1 is SEHNR and CDR2 FQNEAQ (reference sequence). Trimming cost V 0 bases and J 1 base; bases outside gene matches: 0. The CDR3 sequence is 14 residues long. The CDR3 DNA reads as TGTGCCAGCAGCTTAGCCAGGGGGTCCTACGAGCAGTACTTC. Its translation: CASSLARGSYEQYF.

The chain has TRBV15 and TRBJ2-5; the D is unclear. Germline CDR1 is LNHNV and CDR2 is YYDKDF (reference sequence). The V and J ends lost 5 bases and 5 bases respectively, with 12 bases between them. The CDR3 has 13 amino acids. CDR3 DNA: TGTGCCACCAGCCACCGGGTAAGGGAGACCCAGTACTTC. Amino acids: CATSHRVRETQYF.

As concerns this clone: The same CDR3 also results from other DNA sequences found in this sample. The chain combines TRBV20-1 with TRBJ2-5, with a possible D match to TRBD2 (5 bases). CDR3 length: 11 residues. Germline loops: CDR1 DFQATT, CDR2 SNEGSKA (reference sequence). Trimming cost V 6 bases and J 5 bases, with 10 bases left between them. The CDR3 protein is CSARTGETQYF. The CDR3 DNA is TGCAGTGCCCGGACGGGGGAGACCCAGTACTTC.

The chain links TRBV4-2 to TRBJ1-5, with 7 bases identical to TRBD1. Trimming at V came to 4 bases and at J to 3 bases, leaving 6 bases not matched to a gene. This CDR3 has 15 amino acids. Germline CDR1 and CDR2: LGHNA and YNFKEQ. For the CDR3, the DNA is TGTGCCAGCAGCCGACAGGGTGGGGTCAATCAGCCCCAGCATTTT. As protein: CASSRQGGVNQPQHF.

This clone has a handful of counts. The chain links TRBV5-1 to TRBJ2-5; 8 bases agree with TRBD1. There are 14 residues in the CDR3. Trimming removed 3 bases from V and 5 bases from J; junction bases left unmatched: 6. The germline gives CDR1 SGHRS, CDR2 YFSETQ. CDR3 residues: CASSYQQGVETQYF. The CDR3 nucleotides are TGCGCCAGCAGCTACCAACAGGGGGTCGAGACCCAGTACTTC. The entire variable domain, with the rest obtained from reference TRBV5-1 and TRBJ2-5, is as follows: KAGVTQTPRYLIKTRGQQVTLSCSPISGHRSVSWYQQTPGQGLQFLFEYFSETQRNKGNFPGRFSGRQFSNSRSEMNVSTLELGDSALYLCASSYQQGVETQYFGPGTRLLVL.

The V and J genes are TRBV14 and TRBJ1-2, with D uncertain. The CDR3 is made up of 13 amino acids. V was clipped by 1 base and J by 7 bases, with 10 bases between them. From germline, CDR1 is SGHDN and CDR2 FVKESK. The CDR3 sequence is CASSQGGRSGYTF. The CDR3 DNA reads as TGTGCCAGCAGCCAAGGTGGGCGCTCTGGCTACACCTTC. Full variable domain (rest looked up from reference TRBV14 and TRBJ1-2): EAGVTQFPSHSVIEKGQTVTLRCDPISGHDNLYWYRRVMGKEIKFLLHFVKESKQDESGMPNNRFLAERTGGTYSTLKVQPAELEDSGVYFCASSQGGRSGYTFGSGTRLTVV.

This clone was seen a few times. The CDR3 DNA reads TGTGCCAGCAGCCCTGTTGGGGGACAGGGTGAAGCTTTCTTT. Protein product: CASSPVGGQGEAFF. V gene TRBV5-6 combines with J gene TRBJ1-1, with 9 bases fitting TRBD1. The germline V gene encodes CDR1 SGHDT and CDR2 YYEEEE. V lost 4 bases to trimming and J lost 7 bases; unmatched junction nucleotides: 8. The CDR3 totals 14 residues.

This clone occurred once. This chain uses TRBV18 with TRBJ2-5; D call uncertain. The CDR3 contains 10 residues. V shed 8 bases and J shed 5 bases, with 6 bases lying between them. Germline V CDR1 and CDR2: KGHSH, LQKENI. CDR3 coding DNA: TGTGCCAGCCACGGGGAGACCCAGTACTTC. Translation gives CASHGETQYF.

The gene calls are TRBV9 and TRBJ2-1; 8 nucleotides match TRBD2. J lost 7 bases, V lost 6 bases, and 6 bases had no gene match. This CDR3 has 13 residues. CDR1 is SGDLS and CDR2 is YYNGEE in the germline V gene. The DNA for the CDR3 is TGTGCCAGCAATACGGGAGGGGCGAATGAGCAGTTCTTC. It codes for CASNTGGANEQFF.

The chain has TRBV5-1 and TRBJ2-6, with unresolved D. CDR3 length: 14 residues. Trimming removed 8 bases at V and 0 bases at J, with 9 bases between. CDR1 and CDR2 from the germline V gene are SGHRS and YFSETQ. The CDR3 reads CASTANSGANVLTF. CDR3 nucleotide sequence: TGCGCCAGTACAGCTAACTCTGGGGCCAACGTCCTGACTTTC.

A note on this clone: An end of the junction does not agree with germline; a read error may underlie this. V is TRBV6-5 and J is TRBJ1-2; 9 positions match TRBD1. CDR3 length: 12 residues. Per germline, CDR1 MNHEY and CDR2 SVGAGI. The CDR3 is CATSPGQGRYTF. DNA of the CDR3: TGTGCCACCAGTCCGGGACAGGGACGGTACACCTTC.

The genes are TRBV13 and TRBJ2-7, with 11 nucleotides matching TRBD1. Germline assignment: CDR1 PRHDT and CDR2 FYEKMQ (reference sequence). This CDR3 has 15 amino acids. J gave up 3 bases and V 4 bases, and 5 bases lay outside the gene matches. CDR3 protein: CASSSWTGGNYEQYF. The CDR3 coding sequence is TGTGCCAGCAGCTCCTGGACAGGGGGCAACTACGAGCAGTACTTC.

V and J are TRBV10-2 and TRBJ2-7; 7 nucleotides align to TRBD1. The length of the CDR3 is 14 residues. Per germline, CDR1 WSHSY and CDR2 SAAADI. Trimming removed 2 bases from V and 3 bases from J; junction bases left unmatched: 4. DNA of the CDR3: TGCGCCAGCAGTGAGATAGGACAGGTCTACGAGCAGTACTTC. This encodes CASSEIGQVYEQYF.

The CDR3 DNA reads as TGTGCCAGCAGTTTGAACGGGGGGACTAGCGATTACAATGAGCAGTTCTTC. This translates into CASSLNGGTSDYNEQFF. The rearrangement uses TRBV28 and TRBJ2-1; 10 nucleotides line up with TRBD2. With 3 bases clipped from V and 4 bases from J, the junction kept 9 bases outside the gene matches. The germline V gene has CDR1 MDHEN and CDR2 SYDVKM. The CDR3 loop spans 17 amino acids.

The chain couples TRBV6-1 to TRBJ1-1, with TRBD1 identical over 7 bases. Germline-derived CDR1 and CDR2 are MNHNS and SASEGT. This CDR3 contains 17 residues. V trimming: 2 bases; J trimming: 3 bases; junction bases outside the gene matches: 12. The CDR3 here is CASSELSRGWADTEAFF. The CDR3 region has the DNA TGTGCCAGCAGTGAATTAAGCAGGGGGTGGGCGGACACTGAAGCTTTCTTT.

The gene calls are TRBV18 and TRBJ2-2, with D unclear. With 1 base removed from V and 3 bases from J, the gap between germline ends came to 12 bases. This CDR3 has 16 amino acids. Germline CDR1 is KGHSH and CDR2 is LQKENI. CDR3 protein: CASSPRSSIDTGELFF. The CDR3 coding sequence is TGTGCCAGCTCACCACGTTCCAGTATCGACACCGGGGAGCTGTTTTTT.

The chain joins TRBV4-3 to TRBJ1-6; unclear D gene. The CDR3 is made up of 15 amino acids. Germline V gene sequence: CDR1 LGHNA, CDR2 YSLEER. V lost 0 bases, J lost 8 bases, and 11 bases lay in between. CDR3 sequence (DNA): TGCGCCAGCAGCCAAGACTTCCGCGCGGATTCACCCCTCCACTTT. Its protein product is CASSQDFRADSPLHF.

The rearrangement uses TRBV6-5 and TRBJ1-2; D unclear. Deletions cut 6 bases from V and 4 bases from J, with 15 bases between. CDR1 is MNHEY and CDR2 is SVGAGI in the germline V gene. The CDR3 length is 14 residues. This chain's CDR3 is CASSAPGGIYGYTF. The CDR3, as DNA: TGTGCCAGCAGCGCCCCCGGCGGGATCTATGGCTACACCTTC.